This record covers a single T cell receptor beta chain. The antigen is undetermined. The germline CDR1 and CDR2 sequences are SGHTA and FQGNSA. With V trimmed by 4 bases and J by 1 base, 1 base remained unmatched. This CDR3 contains 15 residues. Researchers ran the PCR with 60 Vbeta and 13 Jbeta primers. Only in-frame clones appear in the TCRdb table, and some are missing; sequencing was by immunoSEQ multiplex PCR. This table has around 190,000 clones, around 85% appearing once. This record comes from a study of cytomegalovirus exposure and HLA in healthy donors. Overall study findings and caveats: V- and J-gene trimming in TCR beta was tied to a missense DCLRE1C variant by an analysis performed later.

The clonotype comes from a woman aged 45-60 years in good health and CMV-seronegative. What was sequenced was PBMCs. This chain uses TRBV7-2 with TRBJ2-6; 7 nucleotides agree with TRBD1. CDR3 nucleotide sequence: TGTGCCAGCAGCTCGACAGGGTCTGGGGCCAACGTCCTGACTTTC. It translates to CASSSTGSGANVLTF.